This TCR beta chain was sequenced in a study of T-cell memory formation after mild COVID-19. Turning to the study itself: Across donors, TCR clusters were largely donor specific. Findings and limits, study-wide: Clones from the second wave (peaking day 37) had unconfirmed SARS-CoV-2 specificity.

In regard to this clonotype: No antigen is known for it.

Using its own MiXCR run on the 5' RACE reads, TCRdb lists one record per CDR3 protein. The sample records about 130,000 distinct CDR3 sequences, 15% to 20% being singletons. V was cut by 7 bases and J by 7 bases, with 14 bases left in between. CDR3 length: 14 residues. In germline, CDR1 is LNHDA, CDR2 SQIVND (reference sequence). This sequence originates from an adult woman who had mild COVID-19 (a few samples of this study predate the infection). Cell type and time point are not known. The chain links TRBV19 to TRBJ1-6; D remains ambiguous. Sequenced: PBMCs or a T cell subset sorted from them (not recorded which). CDR3 coding DNA: TGTGCCAGTATGCATGGGCCGTCAAATTCACCCCTCCACTTT. This gives the protein CASMHGPSNSPLHF.